A selection of T cell receptor beta chains follows, all from one sample in a study of regulatory T cells in long-lasting Graves disease. TCRdb reanalysed the multiplex PCR reads using MiXCR and keeps one entry per CDR3 protein. The sample includes about 530,000 distinct CDR3 sequences, about 16% of them seen just once. A further study also used this sample, focusing on T cells in Graves' hyperthyroidism and ophthalmopathy.

Sequences were derived from peripheral blood mononuclear cells (PBMCs), sampled at new diagnosis, from a patient treated with antithyroid drugs. These receptors were taken from a woman aged 40 to 65 with Graves disease. Each CDR3 is given with its conserved first and last residue. A D gene is named only where the DNA matches it firmly. Some rows have no size entry. The others give once, few or many, or a class for an expanded clone.

V	size	D	J	DNA	CDR3
TRBV10-3	.	TRBD1	TRBJ2-5	TGTGCCATCAGCCCCAGGACAGGGGGGTTGGTGGGAGAGACCCAGTACTTC	CAISPRTGGLVGETQYF
TRBV4-2	few	.	TRBJ1-5	TGTGCCAGCAGCCAAAAAACCAATCAGCCCCAGCATTTT	CASSQKTNQPQHF
TRBV30	.	.	TRBJ2-1	TGTGCCTGGAGTCGGACGGCTTGCCCTTACAATGAGCAGTTCTTC	CAWSRTACPYNEQFF
TRBV3-1	many	TRBD2	TRBJ2-3	TGTGCCAGCAGCCGGGGACTAGCGGGGAGCACAGATACGCAGTATTTT	CASSRGLAGSTDTQYF
TRBV2	many	.	TRBJ1-1	TGTGCCAGCAGTGTTCGGGGCAGTAACACTGAAGCTTTCTTT	CASSVRGSNTEAFF
TRBV7-3	.	TRBD2	TRBJ2-3	TGTGCCAGCAGCTTAGAAGCGGGGGGGTTCACAGATACGCAGTATTTT	CASSLEAGGFTDTQYF
TRBV7-9	.	.	TRBJ1-5	TGTGCCAGCAGCTTAAGTATCGGGGGAACTAGCAATCAGCCCCAGCATTTT	CASSLSIGGTSNQPQHF
TRBV4-1	many	TRBD1	TRBJ2-1	TGCGCCAGCAGCCCCCAACCCTCGACAGGGACCCTCAATGAGCAGTTCTTC	CASSPQPSTGTLNEQFF
TRBV12-3/TRBV12-4	.	.	TRBJ2-1	TGTGCCAGCAGTTTAAGGACGGGCAGGGCATTTAATGAGCAGTTCTTC	CASSLRTGRAFNEQFF
TRBV5-5	.	TRBD1	TRBJ1-4	TGTGCCAGCAGCTCGACAGGGGGCTCTTACGAAAAACTGTTTTTT	CASSSTGGSYEKLFF
TRBV18	many	.	TRBJ2-5	TGTGCCAGCTCACCACCGACTAGGCGGGAGACCCAGTACTTC	CASSPPTRRETQYF
TRBV7-2	few	TRBD1	TRBJ1-1	TGTGCCAGCAGCCCCTACAGGGGCAGCCAATATGAAGCTTTCTTT	CASSPYRGSQYEAFF
TRBV10-1	many	TRBD1	TRBJ1-2	TGCGCCAGCAGTCCGGGGACAGATCTCTATGGCTACACCTTC	CASSPGTDLYGYTF
TRBV11-3	.	.	TRBJ1-6	TGTGCCAGCCTTACGCAACAGGGTTATTCACCCCTCCACTTT	CASLTQQGYSPLHF
TRBV7-9	few	.	TRBJ2-7	TGTGCCAGCAGCCCCTCGATAGCCGGGACCTCAAGGCACGAGCAGTACTTC	CASSPSIAGTSRHEQYF
TRBV6-6	.	.	TRBJ1-5	TGTGCCAGCAGTTACTCGATACTTTTGGGGGCTAGCAATCAGCCCCAGCATTTT	CASSYSILLGASNQPQHF
TRBV6-1	many	.	TRBJ2-1	TGTGCCAGCAGTAGTGGGACGAAGCAGTTCTTC	CASSSGTKQFF
TRBV6-1	few	.	TRBJ1-5	TGTGCCAGCAGTGAAGGGGTTCAGGGCATCAATCAGCCCCAGCATTTT	CASSEGVQGINQPQHF
TRBV12-3/TRBV12-4	.	TRBD1	TRBJ1-1	TGTGCCAGCAGTATACGACAGGGCACGAGGACTGAAGCTTTCTTT	CASSIRQGTRTEAFF
TRBV19	.	TRBD1	TRBJ1-6	TGTGCCAGTAGTATCGCCTCCGGGACAGGGATTTCACCCCTCCACTTT	CASSIASGTGISPLHF
TRBV6-5	.	TRBD1	TRBJ1-5	TGTGCCAGCAGTTCCTACGACGGACAGGGCAATCAGCCCCAGCATTTT	CASSSYDGQGNQPQHF
TRBV6-1	few	.	TRBJ1-5	TGTGCCAGCAGTGAAGGTTGGCAGGGCAATCAGCCCCAGCATTTT	CASSEGWQGNQPQHF
TRBV11-2	few	.	TRBJ1-3	TGTGCCAGCAGCGCGCTTCGATGGGGAAACACCATATATTTT	CASSALRWGNTIYF
TRBV7-2	many	.	TRBJ2-7	TGTGCCAGCAGCCTAGACTACTACTCCTACGAGCAGTACTTC	CASSLDYYSYEQYF
TRBV4-1	.	.	TRBJ1-1	TGCGCCAGCAGCCAAGTCGGCAGGGCCCCTGAAGCTTTCTTT	CASSQVGRAPEAFF
TRBV20-1	.	TRBD2	TRBJ2-7	TGCAGTGCTACTCAGCGGGGGGGCCTCTACGAGCAGTCCTTC	CSATQRGGLYEQSF
TRBV6-1	many	TRBD1	TRBJ1-4	TGTGCCAGCAGTACAACCGGGACAGGGAATGAAAAACTGTTTTTT	CASSTTGTGNEKLFF
TRBV5-1	few	TRBD2	TRBJ2-3	TGCGCCAGCAGCCCGTACCTAGCGGGGGGCACAGATACGCAGTATTTT	CASSPYLAGGTDTQYF
TRBV28	many	.	TRBJ2-7	TGTGCCAGCAGTGCTGGACAGCAATCCGAGCAGTACTTC	CASSAGQQSEQYF
TRBV3-1	.	.	TRBJ1-6	TGTGCCAGCAGCCAAGATGCGGTGGATAATTCACCCCTCCACTTT	CASSQDAVDNSPLHF
TRBV29-1	few	TRBD1	TRBJ1-2	TGCAGCGTTGGGAGGACAGGGGCCGAGGGAAATGGCTACACCTTC	CSVGRTGAEGNGYTF
TRBV7-8	many	TRBD1	TRBJ1-2	TGTGCCAGCAGCCCCCCCTGGGACAGCTCCTCCGGCTACACCTTC	CASSPPWDSSSGYTF
TRBV19	few	TRBD1	TRBJ2-7	TGTGCCAGTAGTAGGGACAGGGGGATCTACGAGCAGTACTTC	CASSRDRGIYEQYF
TRBV6-2/TRBV6-3	many	TRBD1	TRBJ2-1	TGTGCCAGCGAACGATCCCGGGACAGGAGGAATGAGCAGTTCTTC	CASERSRDRRNEQFF